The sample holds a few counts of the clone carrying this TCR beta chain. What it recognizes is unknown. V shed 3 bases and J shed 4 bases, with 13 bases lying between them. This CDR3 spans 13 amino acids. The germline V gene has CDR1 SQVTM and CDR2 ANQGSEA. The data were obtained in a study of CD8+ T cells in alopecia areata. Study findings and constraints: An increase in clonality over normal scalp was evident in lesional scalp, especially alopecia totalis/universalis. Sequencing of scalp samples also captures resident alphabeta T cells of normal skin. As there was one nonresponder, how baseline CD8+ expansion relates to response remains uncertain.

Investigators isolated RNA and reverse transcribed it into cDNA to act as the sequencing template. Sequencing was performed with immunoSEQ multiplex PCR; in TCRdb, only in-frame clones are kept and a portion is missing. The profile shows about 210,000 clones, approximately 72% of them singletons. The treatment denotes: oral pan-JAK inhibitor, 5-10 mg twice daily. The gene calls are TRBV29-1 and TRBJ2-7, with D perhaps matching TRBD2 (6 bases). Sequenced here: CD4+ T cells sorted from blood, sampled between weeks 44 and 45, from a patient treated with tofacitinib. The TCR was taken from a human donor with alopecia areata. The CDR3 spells CSVDGAGTYEQYF. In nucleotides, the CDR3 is TGCAGCGTTGACGGTGCGGGGACGTACGAGCAGTACTTC.